Shown below are 9 T cell receptor beta chains from a single sample sequenced in a study of OX40 agonist ivuxolimab in advanced cancers. Assay: immunoSEQ multiplex PCR; the TCRdb copy retains only in-frame clones and omits some. The data hold 40,000 to 50,000 clones, with 75% to 90% observed a single time. The starting material was CD4+ or CD8+ T cells sorted from blood, obtained in a trial of the OX40 agonist ivuxolimab. The receptors come from an adult with an advanced solid tumor such as melanoma, head and neck, liver or kidney cancer.

This clone appeared once. A clone one base away is much larger, so this may be a read error. The V and J genes are TRBV10-3 and TRBJ2-1, with D unclear. Trimming stripped 9 bases from V and 7 bases from J, with 16 bases between. Germline V gene data show CDR1 as ENHRY and CDR2 as SYGVKD. This CDR3 has 13 residues. CDR3 sequence (DNA): TGTGCCATAGGTTCTTCAGGTGTAAATGAGCAGTTCTTC. This translates into CAIGSSGVNEQFF.

This chain connects TRBV19 to TRBJ1-3, with a possible D match to TRBD1 (5 bases). V lost 8 bases and J 2 bases, leaving 19 bases between the germline ends. The V gene's germline CDR1 is LNHDA and CDR2 SQIVND (reference sequence). CDR3 size: 16 residues. The CDR3 DNA is TGTGCCAGTCTCACGCGAGATCGGGGGGCTGGAAACACCATATATTTT. It is translated as CASLTRDRGAGNTIYF. Combining the CDR3 with reference TRBV19 and TRBJ1-3 gives the whole variable domain DGGITQSPKYLFRKEGQNVTLSCEQNLNHDAMYWYRQDPGQGLRLIYYSQIVNDFQKGDIAEGYSVSREKKESFPLTVTSAQKNPTAFYLCASLTRDRGAGNTIYFGEGSWLTVV.

The chain uses TRBV5-5 and TRBJ2-3, with TRBD2 matching over 10 bases. This CDR3 is built from 14 residues. V lost 2 bases and J lost 4; bases outside the gene matches: 1. Germline lookup yields CDR1 SGHKS and CDR2 YYEKEE (reference sequence). The CDR3 reads CASSLAGGSDTQYF. The CDR3 bases are TGTGCCAGCAGCTTAGCGGGAGGGTCAGATACGCAGTATTTT.

This clone was observed a single time. The rearrangement joins TRBV6-1 to TRBJ1-5; 7 bases are a match to TRBD1. Trimming took 2 bases from V and 2 from J; bases not matched to a gene: 6. Germline V gene sequence: CDR1 MNHNS, CDR2 SASEGT. This CDR3 comprises 16 residues. The CDR3 coding sequence is TGTGCCAGCAGTGAAATTGGACAGGCCCGCAATCAGCCCCAGCATTTT. Its translation is CASSEIGQARNQPQHF.

The rearrangement joins TRBV9 to TRBJ2-1; 8 nucleotides line up with TRBD1. Germline V gives CDR1 SGDLS, CDR2 YYNGEE. This CDR3 is 15 amino acids long. V shed 0 bases and J 4 bases; nucleotides not matched to a gene: 3. The CDR3 region is CASSVVWTGYNEQFF. The CDR3 DNA reads TGTGCCAGCAGCGTAGTATGGACAGGGTACAATGAGCAGTTCTTC.

The chain is built from TRBV6-6 and TRBJ2-1; 10 bases are shared with TRBD1. CDR1 MNHNY and CDR2 SVGAGI come from the germline V gene (reference sequence). The CDR3 is 13 amino acids. The CDR3 is CAAGTGAYNEQFF. The CDR3 DNA is TGTGCTGCCGGGACAGGGGCCTACAATGAGCAGTTCTTC.

The genes are TRBV7-6 and TRBJ2-7; D gene unclear. The germline V and J ends were trimmed by 5 bases and 7 bases, with 15 bases remaining between them. Germline values: CDR1 SGHVS, CDR2 FNYEAQ. The CDR3 spans 13 residues. Written as DNA, the CDR3 is TGTGCCAGCAGCCCCTCTACGGTTCGGGAGCAGTACTTC. Protein sequence: CASSPSTVREQYF.

This clone was detected a few times. The DNA for the CDR3 is TGCGCCAGCAGCCAAGCGATACAGGGCTATGAGCAGTTCTTC. Protein: CASSQAIQGYEQFF. The rearrangement joins TRBV4-3 to TRBJ2-1, with D possibly matching TRBD1 (6 bases). Between the trimmed V and J ends, which lost 1 base and 8 bases, there was a span of 12 bases. Germline CDR1 LGHNA, CDR2 YSLEER. The CDR3 has 14 residues.

This chain connects TRBV5-5 to TRBJ1-5, with unresolved D. This CDR3 contains 13 residues. V gave up 4 bases and J gave up 5 bases, with 10 bases separating them. Germline CDR1 and CDR2: SGHKS and YYEKEE (reference sequence). In DNA form, the CDR3 reads TGTGCCAGCAGCGTTCTCCTTCATCAGCCCCAGCATTTT. This encodes CASSVLLHQPQHF.